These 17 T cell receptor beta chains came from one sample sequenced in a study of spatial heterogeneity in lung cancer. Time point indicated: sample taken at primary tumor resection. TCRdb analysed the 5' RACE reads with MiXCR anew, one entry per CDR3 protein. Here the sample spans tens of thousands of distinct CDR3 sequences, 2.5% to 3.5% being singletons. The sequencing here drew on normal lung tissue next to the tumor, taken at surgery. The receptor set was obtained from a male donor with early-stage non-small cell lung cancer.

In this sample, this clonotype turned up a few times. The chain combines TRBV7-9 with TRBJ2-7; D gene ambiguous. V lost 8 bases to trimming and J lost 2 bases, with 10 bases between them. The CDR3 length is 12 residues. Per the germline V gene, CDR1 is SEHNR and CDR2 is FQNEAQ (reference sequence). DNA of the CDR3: TGTGCCAGCCAAGACGATCCCTACGAGCAGTACTTC. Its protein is CASQDDPYEQYF.

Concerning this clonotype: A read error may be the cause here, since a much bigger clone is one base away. The CDR3 loop reads CASSVGTGTKAFF. In nucleotides, the CDR3 is TGTGCCAGCAGCGTAGGGACAGGAACTAAAGCTTTCTTT. V usage is TRBV9 and J usage is TRBJ1-1; the match to TRBD1 covers 7 bases. CDR1 is SGDLS and CDR2 is YYNGEE in the germline V gene. Trimming removed 0 bases from V and 9 bases from J; junction bases left unmatched: 5. CDR3 length: 13 amino acids.

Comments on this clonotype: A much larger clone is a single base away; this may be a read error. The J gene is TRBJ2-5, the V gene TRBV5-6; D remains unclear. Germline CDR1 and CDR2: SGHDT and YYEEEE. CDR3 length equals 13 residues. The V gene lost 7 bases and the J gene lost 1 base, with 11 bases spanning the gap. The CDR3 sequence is CASGSGLQETQYF. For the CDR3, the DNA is TGTGCCAGCGGCTCCGGGCTCCAAGAGACCCAGTACTTC.

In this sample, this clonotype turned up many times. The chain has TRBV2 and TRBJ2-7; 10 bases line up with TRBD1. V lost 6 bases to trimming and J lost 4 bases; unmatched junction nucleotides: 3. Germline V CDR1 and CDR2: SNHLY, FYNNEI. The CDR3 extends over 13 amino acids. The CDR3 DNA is TGTGCCAGCAGGACAGGGGGCGAGTACGAGCAGTACTTC. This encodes CASRTGGEYEQYF.

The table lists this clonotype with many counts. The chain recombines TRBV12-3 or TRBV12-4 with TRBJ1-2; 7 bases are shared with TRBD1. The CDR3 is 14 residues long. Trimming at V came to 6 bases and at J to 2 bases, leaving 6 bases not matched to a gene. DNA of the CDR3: TGTGCCAGCAGCCGGGACAGCCACAACTATGGCTACACCTTC. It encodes CASSRDSHNYGYTF.

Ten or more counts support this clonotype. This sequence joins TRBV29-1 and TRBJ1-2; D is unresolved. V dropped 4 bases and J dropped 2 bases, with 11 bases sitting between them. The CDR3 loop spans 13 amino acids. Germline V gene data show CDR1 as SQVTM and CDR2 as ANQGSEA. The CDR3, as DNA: TGCAGCGTTGGCCCTCTGGAGAACTATGGCTACACCTTC. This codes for CSVGPLENYGYTF.

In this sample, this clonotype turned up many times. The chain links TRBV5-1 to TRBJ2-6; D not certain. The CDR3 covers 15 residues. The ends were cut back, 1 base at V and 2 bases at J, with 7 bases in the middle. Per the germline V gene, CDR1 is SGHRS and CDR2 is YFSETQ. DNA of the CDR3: TGCGCCAGCAGCTTGAGGGTGGCTGGGGCCAACGTCCTGACTTTC. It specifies CASSLRVAGANVLTF.

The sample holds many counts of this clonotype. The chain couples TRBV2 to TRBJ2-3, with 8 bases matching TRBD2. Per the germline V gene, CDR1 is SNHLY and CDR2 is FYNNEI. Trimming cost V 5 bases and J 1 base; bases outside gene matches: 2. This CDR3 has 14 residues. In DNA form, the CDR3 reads TGTGCCAGCAGTTTAGCGGGACGCACAGATACGCAGTATTTT. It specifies CASSLAGRTDTQYF.

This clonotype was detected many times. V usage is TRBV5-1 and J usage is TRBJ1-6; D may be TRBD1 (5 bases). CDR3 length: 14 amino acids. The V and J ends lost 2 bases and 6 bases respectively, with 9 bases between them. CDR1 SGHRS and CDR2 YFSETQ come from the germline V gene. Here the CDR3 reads CASSLGERNSPLHF. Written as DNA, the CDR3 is TGCGCCAGCAGCTTAGGGGAGCGTAATTCACCCCTCCACTTT.

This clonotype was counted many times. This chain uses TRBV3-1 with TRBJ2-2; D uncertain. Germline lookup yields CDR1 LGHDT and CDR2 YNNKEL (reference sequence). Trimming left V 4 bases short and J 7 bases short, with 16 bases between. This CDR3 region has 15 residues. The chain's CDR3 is CASSPRKLQLGELFF. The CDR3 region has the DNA TGTGCCAGCAGCCCACGCAAGCTACAGCTCGGGGAGCTGTTTTTT. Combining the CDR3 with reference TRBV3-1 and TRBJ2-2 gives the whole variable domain DTAVSQTPKYLVTQMGNDKSIKCEQNLGHDTMYWYKQDSKKFLKIMFSYNNKELIINETVPNRFSPKSPDKAHLNLHINSLELGDSAVYFCASSPRKLQLGELFFGEGSRLTVL.

The CDR3 loop reads CSARAAGGSGGRNEQFF. The DNA of the CDR3 is TGCAGTGCTAGGGCCGCCGGGGGGAGCGGAGGGCGGAATGAGCAGTTCTTC. The genes are TRBV20-1 and TRBJ2-1, with 7 bases matching TRBD2. Germline CDR1 DFQATT, CDR2 SNEGSKA (reference sequence). The CDR3 contains 17 residues. V gave up 3 bases and J gave up 7 bases; unmatched junction bases: 18.

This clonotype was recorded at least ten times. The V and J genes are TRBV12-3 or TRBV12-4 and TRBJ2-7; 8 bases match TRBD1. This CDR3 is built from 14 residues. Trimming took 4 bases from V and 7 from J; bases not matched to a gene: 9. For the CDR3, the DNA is TGTGCCAGCAGTTCCCGGACAGGGTCAGGGGAGCAGTACTTC. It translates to CASSSRTGSGEQYF.

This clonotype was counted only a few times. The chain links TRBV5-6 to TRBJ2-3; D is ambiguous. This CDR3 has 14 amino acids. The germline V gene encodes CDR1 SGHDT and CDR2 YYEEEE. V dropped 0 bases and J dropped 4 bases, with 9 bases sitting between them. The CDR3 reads CASSLGTPADTQYF. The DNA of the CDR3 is TGTGCCAGCAGCTTGGGAACACCGGCAGATACGCAGTATTTT.

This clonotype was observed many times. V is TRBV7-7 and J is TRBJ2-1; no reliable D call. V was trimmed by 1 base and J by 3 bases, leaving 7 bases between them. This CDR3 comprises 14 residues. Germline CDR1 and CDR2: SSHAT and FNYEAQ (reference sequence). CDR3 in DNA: TGTGCCAGCAGCTTAGGCTCGGACTACAATGAGCAGTTCTTC. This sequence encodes CASSLGSDYNEQFF.

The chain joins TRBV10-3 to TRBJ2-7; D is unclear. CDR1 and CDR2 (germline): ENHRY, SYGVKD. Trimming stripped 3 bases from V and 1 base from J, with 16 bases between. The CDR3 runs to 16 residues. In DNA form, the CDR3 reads TGTGCCATCAGTGATTCTCCGGGTATAGGTTCCTACGAGCAGTACTTC. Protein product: CAISDSPGIGSYEQYF.

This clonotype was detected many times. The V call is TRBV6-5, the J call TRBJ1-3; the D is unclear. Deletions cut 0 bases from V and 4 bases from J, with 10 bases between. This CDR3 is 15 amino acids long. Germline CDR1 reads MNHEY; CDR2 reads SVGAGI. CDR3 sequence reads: CASSYSLRRGNTIYF. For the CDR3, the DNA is TGTGCCAGCAGTTACTCCCTCCGACGGGGAAACACCATATATTTT.

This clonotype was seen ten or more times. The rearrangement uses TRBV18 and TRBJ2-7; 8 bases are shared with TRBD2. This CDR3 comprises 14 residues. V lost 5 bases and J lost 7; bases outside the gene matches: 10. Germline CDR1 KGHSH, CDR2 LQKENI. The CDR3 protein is CASSSGGIETEQYF. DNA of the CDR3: TGTGCCAGCTCATCGGGGGGGATAGAAACGGAGCAGTACTTC.